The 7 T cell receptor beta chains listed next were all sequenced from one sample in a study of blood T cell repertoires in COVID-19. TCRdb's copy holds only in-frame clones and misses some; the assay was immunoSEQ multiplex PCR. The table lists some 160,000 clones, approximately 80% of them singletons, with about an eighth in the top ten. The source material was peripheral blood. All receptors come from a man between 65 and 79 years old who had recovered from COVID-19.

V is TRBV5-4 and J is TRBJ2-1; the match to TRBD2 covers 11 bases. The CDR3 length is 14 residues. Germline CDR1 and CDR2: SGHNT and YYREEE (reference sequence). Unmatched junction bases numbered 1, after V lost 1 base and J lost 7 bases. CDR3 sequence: CASSLTSGRNEQFF. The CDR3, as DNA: TGTGCCAGCAGCTTGACTAGCGGGAGAAATGAGCAGTTCTTC.

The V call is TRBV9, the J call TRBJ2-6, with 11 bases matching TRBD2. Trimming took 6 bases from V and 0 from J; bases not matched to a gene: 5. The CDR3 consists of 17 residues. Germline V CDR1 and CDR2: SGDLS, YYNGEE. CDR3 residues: CASNPGLAASGANVLTF. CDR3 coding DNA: TGTGCCAGCAACCCGGGACTAGCGGCCTCTGGGGCCAACGTCCTGACTTTC. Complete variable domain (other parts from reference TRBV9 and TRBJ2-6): DSGVTQTPKHLITATGQRVTLRCSPRSGDLSVYWYQQSLDQGLQFLIQYYNGEERAKGNILERFSAQQFPDLHSELNLSSLELGDSALYFCASNPGLAASGANVLTFGAGSRLTVL.

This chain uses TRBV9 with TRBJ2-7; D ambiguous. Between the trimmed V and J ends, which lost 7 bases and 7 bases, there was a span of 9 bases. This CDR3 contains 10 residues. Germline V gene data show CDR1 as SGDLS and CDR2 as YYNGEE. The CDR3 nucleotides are TGTGCCAGCTCCAGAGGAGAGCAGTACTTC. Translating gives CASSRGEQYF.

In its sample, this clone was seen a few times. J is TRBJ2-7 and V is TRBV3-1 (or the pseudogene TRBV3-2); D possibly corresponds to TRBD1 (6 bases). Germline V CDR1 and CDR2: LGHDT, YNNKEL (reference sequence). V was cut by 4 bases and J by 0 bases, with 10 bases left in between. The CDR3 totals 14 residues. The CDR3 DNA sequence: TGTGCCAGCAGCCTTCGGGACATCTCCTACGAGCAGTACTTC. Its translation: CASSLRDISYEQYF.

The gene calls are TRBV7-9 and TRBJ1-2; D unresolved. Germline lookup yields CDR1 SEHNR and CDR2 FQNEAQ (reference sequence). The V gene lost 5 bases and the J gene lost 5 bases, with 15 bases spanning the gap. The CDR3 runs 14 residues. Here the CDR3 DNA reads TGTGCCAGCAGCGGAGAGCTCTTCGGGTATGGCTACACCTTC. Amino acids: CASSGELFGYGYTF.

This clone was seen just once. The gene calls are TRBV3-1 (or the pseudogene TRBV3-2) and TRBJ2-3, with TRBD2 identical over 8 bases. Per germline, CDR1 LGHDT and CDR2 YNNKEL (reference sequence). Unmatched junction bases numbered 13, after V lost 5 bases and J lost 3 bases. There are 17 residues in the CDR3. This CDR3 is CASSVRASGRGTDTQYF. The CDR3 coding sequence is TGTGCCAGCAGCGTACGGGCCAGCGGGAGAGGGACAGATACGCAGTATTTT.

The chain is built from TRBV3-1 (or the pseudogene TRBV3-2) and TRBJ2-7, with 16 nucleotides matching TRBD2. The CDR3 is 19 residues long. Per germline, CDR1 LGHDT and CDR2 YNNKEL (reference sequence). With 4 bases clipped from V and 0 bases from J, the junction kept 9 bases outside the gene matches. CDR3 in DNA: TGTGCCAGCAGCCCCGGGACTAGCGGGAGGGTCCCCCTCTCCTACGAGCAGTACTTC. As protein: CASSPGTSGRVPLSYEQYF.